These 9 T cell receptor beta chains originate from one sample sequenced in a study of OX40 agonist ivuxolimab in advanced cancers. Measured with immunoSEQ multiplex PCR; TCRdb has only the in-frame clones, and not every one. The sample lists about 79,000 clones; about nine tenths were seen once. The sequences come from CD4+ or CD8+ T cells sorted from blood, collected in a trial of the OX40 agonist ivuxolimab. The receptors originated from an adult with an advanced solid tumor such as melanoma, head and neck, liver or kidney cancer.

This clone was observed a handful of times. The CDR3 coding sequence is TGTGCCAGTAGTGACATTAGCAATCAGCCCCAGCATTTT. Its translation is CASSDISNQPQHF. The chain is built from TRBV19 and TRBJ1-5; no clear D. Per the germline V gene, CDR1 is LNHDA and CDR2 is SQIVND (reference sequence). The CDR3 has 13 amino acids. V lost 5 bases to trimming and J lost 0 bases, with 5 bases between them.

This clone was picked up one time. The CDR3 region is CASNSQTPNYGYTF. CDR3 coding DNA: TGTGCCAGCAACAGTCAGACTCCTAACTATGGCTACACCTTC. This chain links TRBV5-4 with TRBJ1-2; D remains ambiguous. Germline V gene data show CDR1 as SGHNT and CDR2 as YYREEE (reference sequence). The CDR3 runs 14 residues. The V end was cut by 6 bases, the J end by 0 bases, with 12 bases between.

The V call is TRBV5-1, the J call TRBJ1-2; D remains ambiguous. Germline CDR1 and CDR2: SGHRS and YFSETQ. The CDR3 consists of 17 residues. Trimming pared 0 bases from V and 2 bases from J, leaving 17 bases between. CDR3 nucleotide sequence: TGCGCCAGCAGCTTGGAGCCCCCGGCGGGGTGGAACTATGGCTACACCTTC. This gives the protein CASSLEPPAGWNYGYTF.

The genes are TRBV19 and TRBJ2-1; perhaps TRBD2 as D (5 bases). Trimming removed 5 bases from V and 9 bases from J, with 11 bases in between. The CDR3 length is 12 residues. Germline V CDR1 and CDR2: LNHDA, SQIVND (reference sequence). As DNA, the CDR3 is TGTGCCAGTAGTTTTAGCGCCGGTGAGCAGTTCTTC. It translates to CASSFSAGEQFF.

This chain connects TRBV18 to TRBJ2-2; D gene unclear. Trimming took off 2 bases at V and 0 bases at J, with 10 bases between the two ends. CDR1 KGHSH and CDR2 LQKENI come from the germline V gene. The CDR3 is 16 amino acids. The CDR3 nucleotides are TGTGCCAGCTCACCAGCCCGTAGCCCGAACACCGGGGAGCTGTTTTTT. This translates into CASSPARSPNTGELFF.

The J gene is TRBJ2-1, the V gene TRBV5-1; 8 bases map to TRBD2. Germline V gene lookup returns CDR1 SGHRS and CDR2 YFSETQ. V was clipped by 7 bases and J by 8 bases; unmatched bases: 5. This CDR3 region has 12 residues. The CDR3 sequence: CASRRGADEQFF. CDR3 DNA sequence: TGCGCCAGCCGGCGGGGGGCTGATGAGCAGTTCTTC.

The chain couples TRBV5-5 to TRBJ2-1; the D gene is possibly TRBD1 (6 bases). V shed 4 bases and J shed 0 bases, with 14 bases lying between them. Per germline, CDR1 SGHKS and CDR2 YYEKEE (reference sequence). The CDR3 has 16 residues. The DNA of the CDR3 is TGTGCCAGCAGCCCAAGACAGGATAGCTCCTACAATGAGCAGTTCTTC. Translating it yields CASSPRQDSSYNEQFF.

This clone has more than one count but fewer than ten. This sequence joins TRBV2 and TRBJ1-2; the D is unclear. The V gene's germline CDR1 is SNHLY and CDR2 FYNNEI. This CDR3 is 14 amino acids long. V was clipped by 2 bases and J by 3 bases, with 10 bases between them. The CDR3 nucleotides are TGTGCCAGCAGTGAAATAGCGCGGGACTATGGCTACACCTTC. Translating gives CASSEIARDYGYTF.

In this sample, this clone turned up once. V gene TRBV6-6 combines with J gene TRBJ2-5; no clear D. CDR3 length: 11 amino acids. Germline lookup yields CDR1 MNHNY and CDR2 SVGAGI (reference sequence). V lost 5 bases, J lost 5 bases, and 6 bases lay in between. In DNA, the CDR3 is TGTGCCAGCAGTGGGGTGGAGACCCAGTACTTC. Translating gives CASSGVETQYF.